This TCR beta chain is from a study of cytomegalovirus exposure and HLA in healthy donors. The PCR used 60 Vbeta and 13 Jbeta primers. Here immunoSEQ multiplex PCR was the method, and the copy in TCRdb shows in-frame clones only, minus some. The table records some 140,000 clones, over 70% of them present only once. CDR3 length equals 13 residues. Deletions cut 2 bases from V and 8 bases from J, with 11 bases between. CDR1 and CDR2 from the germline V gene are MNHNS and SASEGT. Comment on this clone: Its specificity is not known.

Findings and limits, study-wide: For most subjects, TCR beta sequences were reported to predict HLA-A and HLA-B alleles with accuracy. A highly shared variant cluster was judged a likely technical artifact.

This rearrangement joins TRBV6-1 to TRBJ2-3, with D hard to call. The specimen sequenced was PBMCs. The receptor's source is a man aged 25-45 years in good health and CMV-seronegative. In nucleotides, the CDR3 is TGTGCCAGCAGTGAAATCCCGTCGGGTACGCAGTATTTT. As protein: CASSEIPSGTQYF.